Each of the 26 T cell receptor beta chains below was sequenced from the same sample in a study of T-cell reconstitution after alpha-beta-depleted transplantation in children. TCRbeta library preparation incorporated unique molecular identifiers. TCRdb re-derived calls from the PCR reads in MiXCR, one entry per CDR3 protein. The sample lists some 130,000 distinct CDR3 sequences, 9.7% seen once, with around 24% in the top ten. The specimen was PBMCs, mostly from graft donor cells, collected 180 days after TCRalphabeta/CD19-depleted stem cell transplant. These TCRs come from a girl under three years old who had a stem cell transplant for combined immunodeficiency, so the T cells may come from the graft donor.

V usage is TRBV7-3 and J usage is TRBJ2-3; the D call may be TRBD1 or TRBD2 (5 bases each). The CDR3 is 16 amino acids. V was trimmed by 4 bases and J by 0 bases, leaving 14 bases between them. Germline lookup yields CDR1 SGHTA and CDR2 FQGTGA. CDR3 residues: CASSSGALRSTDTQYF. The DNA of the CDR3 is TGTGCCAGCAGCTCCGGGGCCCTTAGGAGCACAGATACGCAGTATTTT.

The V call is TRBV9, the J call TRBJ2-1; 7 bases map to TRBD2. The CDR3 length is 14 residues. Germline assignment: CDR1 SGDLS and CDR2 YYNGEE. Unmatched junction bases numbered 4, after V lost 0 bases and J lost 7 bases. CDR3 bases: TGTGCCAGCAGCGTAGGGGGACTACAGAATGAGCAGTTCTTC. Translating gives CASSVGGLQNEQFF.

There are a few counts of this clonotype. This chain links TRBV2 with TRBJ2-1, with D hard to call. Trimming left V 7 bases short and J 5 bases short, with 3 bases between. This CDR3 contains 10 residues. CDR1 and CDR2 (germline): SNHLY, FYNNEI. Here the CDR3 reads CASIHNEQFF. CDR3 coding DNA: TGTGCCAGCATCCACAATGAGCAGTTCTTC.

The rearrangement links TRBV3-1 to TRBJ2-5; possibly TRBD1 or TRBD2 for D (5 bases each). This CDR3 spans 12 amino acids. Germline assignment: CDR1 LGHDT and CDR2 YNNKEL (reference sequence). Trimming took 4 bases from V and 5 from J, leaving 8 bases between them. Here the CDR3 reads CASSPWGETQYF. CDR3 nucleotide sequence: TGTGCCAGCAGCCCCTGGGGGGAGACCCAGTACTTC.

The sample holds many counts of this clonotype. The genes are TRBV5-1 and TRBJ2-5, with D uncertain. Deletions cut 0 bases from V and 3 bases from J, with 6 bases between. Per germline, CDR1 SGHRS and CDR2 YFSETQ. The CDR3 contains 13 residues. CDR3 sequence reads: CASSLVREETQYF. In nucleotides, the CDR3 is TGCGCCAGCAGCTTGGTTAGAGAAGAGACCCAGTACTTC.

This sequence joins TRBV4-3 and TRBJ1-4; D ambiguous. The CDR3 is 14 amino acids. V shed 8 bases and J shed 8 bases, with 18 bases lying between them. CDR1 and CDR2 (germline): LGHNA, YSLEER. CDR3 protein: CASGEAGPGEKLFF. The CDR3, as DNA: TGCGCCAGCGGGGAGGCAGGACCGGGAGAAAAACTGTTTTTT.

In this sample, this clonotype turned up a few times. The J gene is TRBJ2-3, the V gene TRBV12-3 or TRBV12-4, with TRBD2 matching over 11 bases. The V and J ends lost 3 bases and 0 bases, in that order; junction bases with no gene match: 8. The CDR3 loop spans 18 amino acids. CDR3 nucleotide sequence: TGTGCCAGCAGTTTGAGACTAGCGGGGTTCTCTAGCACAGATACGCAGTATTTT. This sequence encodes CASSLRLAGFSSTDTQYF.

Ten or more counts support this clonotype. This chain links TRBV7-8 with TRBJ1-6, with unresolved D. Trimming pared 1 base from V and 9 bases from J, leaving 10 bases between. The germline gives CDR1 SGHVS, CDR2 FQNEAQ. The CDR3 sequence is 14 residues long. CDR3 sequence (DNA): TGTGCCAGCAGCTTAGTTTTTGAGAGTTCACCCCTCCACTTT. Protein sequence: CASSLVFESSPLHF. The full variable domain, in which reference TRBV7-8 and TRBJ1-6 provide the parts outside the CDR3, is GAGVSQSPRYKVAKRGQDVALRCDPISGHVSLFWYQQALGQGPEFLTYFQNEAQLDKSGLPSDRFFAERPEGSVSTLKIQRTQQEDSAVYLCASSLVFESSPLHFGNGTRLTVT.

The chain is built from TRBV6-5 and TRBJ2-1; 12 bases match TRBD2. Per the germline V gene, CDR1 is MNHEY and CDR2 is SVGAGI. The V gene end was trimmed by 0 bases and the J gene end by 4 bases; junction bases not matched to a gene: 7. This CDR3 has 18 residues. CDR3 sequence reads: CASSYSGLAGGPYNEQFF. The CDR3 bases are TGTGCCAGCAGTTACTCAGGTCTAGCGGGGGGGCCGTACAATGAGCAGTTCTTC.

V is TRBV27 and J is TRBJ2-3, with D tentatively TRBD1 or TRBD2 (6 bases each). The CDR3 loop spans 15 amino acids. CDR1 is MNHEY, CDR2 SMNVEV, per germline (reference sequence). The V gene lost 6 bases and the J gene lost 4 bases, with 17 bases spanning the gap. The CDR3 nucleotides read TGTGCCAGCAGCCTCGGGGGCCGGAGGGCAGATACGCAGTATTTT. It encodes CASSLGGRRADTQYF.

This clonotype was picked up a small number of times. This chain links TRBV29-1 with TRBJ2-1, with TRBD2 identical over 7 bases. Germline-derived CDR1 and CDR2 are SQVTM and ANQGSEA. With V trimmed by 2 bases and J by 4 bases, 5 bases remained unmatched. CDR3 length: 14 residues. CDR3 DNA: TGCAGCGTTGAATCTTGGCGGGGGTACAATGAGCAGTTCTTC. It is translated as CSVESWRGYNEQFF.

This clonotype was counted only a few times. This chain joins TRBV20-1 and TRBJ2-3, with D perhaps given as TRBD1 or TRBD2 (6 bases each). The CDR3 totals 13 residues. V gave up 4 bases and J gave up 8 bases, with 16 bases separating them. In germline, CDR1 is DFQATT, CDR2 SNEGSKA (reference sequence). The CDR3 DNA reads TGCAGTGCTATCGGGGGCGCCTCGCCTACGCAGTATTTT. Translated: CSAIGGASPTQYF.

The gene calls are TRBV3-1 and TRBJ2-3; D is perhaps TRBD2 (6 bases). The germline CDR1 and CDR2 sequences are LGHDT and YNNKEL (reference sequence). The V gene lost 1 base and the J gene lost 4 bases, with 18 bases spanning the gap. The CDR3 spans 17 residues. The CDR3 is CASSQVIRGRLADTQYF. In DNA form, the CDR3 reads TGTGCCAGCAGCCAAGTCATCCGGGGGAGGCTGGCAGATACGCAGTATTTT.

The chain employs TRBV7-2 and TRBJ2-4, with D unclear. CDR1 and CDR2 (germline): SGHTA, FQGNSA. Trimming removed 5 bases at V and 7 bases at J, with 15 bases between. The CDR3 loop spans 14 amino acids. DNA of the CDR3: TGTGCCAGCAGCATGGGCGTGCACGGGAACATTCAGTACTTC. Translating it yields CASSMGVHGNIQYF. The entire variable domain, with the rest obtained from reference TRBV7-2 and TRBJ2-4, is as follows: GAGVSQSPSNKVTEKGKDVELRCDPISGHTALYWYRQSLGQGLEFLIYFQGNSAPDKSGLPSDRFSAERTGGSVSTLTIQRTQQEDSAVYLCASSMGVHGNIQYFGAGTRLSVL.

The chain uses TRBV6-6 and TRBJ2-1; the D is unclear. The CDR3 totals 11 residues. CDR1 is MNHNY and CDR2 is SVGAGI in the germline V gene (reference sequence). V lost 6 bases to trimming and J lost 10 bases, with 10 bases between them. The CDR3 spells CASSLYGEQFF. The DNA for the CDR3 is TGTGCCAGCAGCCTATATGGGGAGCAGTTCTTC.

V and J are TRBV20-1 and TRBJ2-6; no definite D call. Germline V lookup: CDR1 DFQATT, CDR2 SNEGSKA (reference sequence). V dropped 5 bases and J dropped 1 base, with 6 bases sitting between them. The length of the CDR3 is 13 residues. The CDR3 spells CSAALSGANVLTF. The CDR3 coding sequence is TGCAGTGCTGCGTTATCTGGGGCCAACGTCCTGACTTTC.

This clonotype was detected only a few times. J is TRBJ1-5 and V is TRBV28; 7 bases align to TRBD1. Germline loops: CDR1 MDHEN, CDR2 SYDVKM. This CDR3 has 14 residues. V shed 3 bases, J shed 7 bases, and the junction held 6 bases outside the gene matches. The CDR3 nucleotides read TGTGCCAGCAGTTTGCGAAGGGGGCACCAGCCCCAGCATTTT. This gives the protein CASSLRRGHQPQHF.

This clonotype was found a few times. The chain joins TRBV3-1 to TRBJ2-7, with 10 bases that match TRBD2. The CDR3 spans 19 residues. V lost 11 bases to trimming and J lost 2 bases; unmatched junction nucleotides: 24. Germline V gene data show CDR1 as LGHDT and CDR2 as YNNKEL (reference sequence). The CDR3 region is CASCQDWGAGGLSAYEQYF. The CDR3 DNA reads as TGTGCCTCCTGCCAAGATTGGGGAGCGGGAGGGCTCTCGGCCTACGAGCAGTACTTC.

This clonotype was seen only a few times. The rearrangement joins TRBV6-6 to TRBJ2-7, with unresolved D. In germline, CDR1 is MNHNY, CDR2 SVGAGI (reference sequence). CDR3 length: 11 residues. Between the trimmed V and J ends, which lost 1 base and 7 bases, there was a span of 5 bases. Here the CDR3 reads CASSYWAEQYF. In DNA, the CDR3 is TGTGCCAGCAGTTACTGGGCAGAGCAGTACTTC.

At least ten counts were recorded for this clonotype. The rearrangement links TRBV20-1 to TRBJ2-4; 11 bases match TRBD1. The CDR3 is 14 amino acids. Germline values: CDR1 DFQATT, CDR2 SNEGSKA (reference sequence). With V trimmed by 1 base and J by 9 bases, 5 bases remained unmatched. The CDR3 here is CSARAGTGGIIQYF. The CDR3 DNA reads TGCAGTGCTAGAGCCGGGACAGGGGGAATCATTCAGTACTTC.

This clonotype showed up many times. The chain joins TRBV20-1 to TRBJ2-3; D is possibly TRBD2 (6 bases). The V end lost 0 bases, the J end lost 1 base, and 11 bases lay between the germline ends. This CDR3 is built from 15 residues. CDR1 DFQATT and CDR2 SNEGSKA come from the germline V gene (reference sequence). CDR3 sequence: CSARDHGGGTDTQYF. In DNA form, the CDR3 reads TGCAGTGCTAGAGATCACGGCGGGGGCACAGATACGCAGTATTTT.

This clonotype has more than one count but fewer than ten. The gene calls are TRBV7-9 and TRBJ1-3, with TRBD1 identical over 7 bases. V trimming: 5 bases; J trimming: 0 bases; junction bases outside the gene matches: 4. The length of the CDR3 is 15 residues. Germline assignment: CDR1 SEHNR and CDR2 FQNEAQ (reference sequence). The CDR3, as DNA: TGTGCCAGCAGCCCAGGGACAGCCTCTGGAAACACCATATATTTT. This gives the protein CASSPGTASGNTIYF.

This clonotype has a count of ten or more. The V gene is TRBV7-2, the J gene TRBJ2-7; D remains unclear. The CDR3 runs 13 residues. CDR1 SGHTA and CDR2 FQGNSA come from the germline V gene. Trimming left V 3 bases short and J 2 bases short, with 8 bases between. DNA for the CDR3: TGTGCCAGCAGCTTGGGCAGCACCTACGAGCAGTACTTC. This gives the protein CASSLGSTYEQYF.

The chain links TRBV27 to TRBJ2-3; maybe TRBD2 (5 bases). The CDR3 contains 12 residues. CDR1 and CDR2 (germline): MNHEY, SMNVEV (reference sequence). V was clipped by 3 bases and J by 11 bases, with 12 bases between them. CDR3 protein: CASSFPTGKQYF. CDR3 DNA sequence: TGTGCCAGCAGTTTCCCGACCGGGAAGCAGTATTTT.

This clonotype was recorded at least ten times. This chain links TRBV11-2 with TRBJ2-2, with a possible D match to TRBD2 (6 bases). Germline CDR1 and CDR2: SGHAT and FQNNGV. CDR3 size: 11 residues. Trimming cost V 4 bases and J 11 bases, with 8 bases left between them. In nucleotides, the CDR3 is TGTGCCAGCAGCTCTAGCGTTGAGCTGTTTTTT. Amino acids: CASSSSVELFF.

The genes are TRBV20-1 and TRBJ2-7, with D perhaps TRBD1 (5 bases). The CDR3 totals 13 residues. Looked up from germline, CDR1 is DFQATT and CDR2 is SNEGSKA (reference sequence). Trimming took 3 bases from V and 12 from J, leaving 21 bases between them. CDR3 sequence reads: CSARGYAYDQGYF. CDR3 nucleotide sequence: TGCAGTGCTAGGGGCTACGCCTACGATCAGGGGTACTTC.